A selection of T cell receptor beta chains follows, all from one sample in a study of T cell responses to AZD1222 COVID-19 vaccine. Using immunoSEQ multiplex PCR, the repertoire was profiled, and TCRdb retains in-frame clones only, with some absent. The table lists under 150,000 clones, about 90% of them singletons. The sequences come from peripheral blood, collected on day 0 of AZD1222 vaccination. Receptors originate from an adult in good health. CDR3s leave out the opening cysteine and the closing phenylalanine or tryptophan. The order of the fields is J gene, V gene, CDR3 protein.

>TRBJ1-1|TRBV7-9
ASSHQGAGTEAF
>TRBJ1-4|TRBV29-1
SVRVQGDEKLF
>TRBJ1-3|TRBV28
ASSSPGSSGNTIY
>TRBJ2-2|TRBV4-1
ASSPVQGTGELF
>TRBJ1-5|TRBV5-1
ASSNRLPGGNQPQH
>TRBJ2-4|TRBV5-1
ASSLDQVTKNIQY
>TRBJ2-3|TRBV19
ASNRGGAYSTDTQY
>TRBJ2-4|TRBV13
ASSKAGTLAKNIQY
>TRBJ2-1|TRBV30
APTWEQF
>TRBJ1-2|TRBV2
ASSGQYGYT
>TRBJ1-6|TRBV18
ASSLDGNGQPLH
>TRBJ2-3|TRBV6-1
ASSEEISGGAPQY
>TRBJ1-2|TRBV18
ASSSNRSRIYGYT
>TRBJ2-1|TRBV16
ASSQSSGRASRNEQF
>TRBJ2-1|TRBV5-1
ASSSGGGNNEQF
>TRBJ2-3|TRBV14
ASSLPVSTQY
>TRBJ1-4|TRBV20-1
SARDGEKLF
>TRBJ2-1|TRBV12-3/TRBV12-4
ASSLPGFNEQF
>TRBJ2-3|TRBV18
ASSPSGTTDTQY
>TRBJ1-1|TRBV5-1
ASSSFGGGNTEAF
>TRBJ1-1|TRBV5-1
ASSLQGMNTEAF
>TRBJ2-7|TRBV2
ASSPPRQGAYEQY
>TRBJ2-2|TRBV24-1
ATRGQGGTGELF
>TRBJ1-5|TRBV19
ASTGGDSFNQPQH
>TRBJ1-2|TRBV3-1/TRBV3-2
ASSQRDADGYT
>TRBJ2-5|TRBV21-1
ASSPREKTQY
>TRBJ2-1|TRBV27
ASTAGTLNEQF
>TRBJ1-3|TRBV30
AWTRLSGNTIY
>TRBJ1-2|TRBV6-5
ASSSYGGGNYGYT
>TRBJ2-7|TRBV12-3/TRBV12-4
ASSQTGPYEQY
>TRBJ1-2|TRBV5-5
ASSLGRNYGYT
>TRBJ1-2|TRBV5-1
ASSLGSGNYGYT
>TRBJ1-6|TRBV7-8
ASSEGSSYNSPLH
>TRBJ1-4|TRBV18
ASSRNRDEKLF
>TRBJ2-7|TRBV7-8
ASSLATSGGTYEQY
>TRBJ1-2|TRBV28
ASSNNYGYT
>TRBJ2-2|TRBV9
ATDRTGSDGELF
>TRBJ2-1|TRBV5-4
ASSPRTTYNEQF
>TRBJ2-2|TRBV5-1
ASSLGSTTNTGELF
>TRBJ2-1|TRBV5-1
ASSFRTGDSYNEQF
>TRBJ1-1|TRBV6-5
ASSTQTGGITEAF
>TRBJ1-1|TRBV18
ASSPGQGPNTEAF